The 25 T cell receptor beta chains in this list originate from one sample, sequenced in a study of blood T cell repertoires in COVID-19. TCRdb keeps only in-frame clones here, not all; method: immunoSEQ multiplex PCR. In the table there are about 350,000 clones, around nine tenths of which are singletons. Sequencing input: PBMCs or T cells enriched from blood (not recorded which). The origin of the receptors is a woman aged 25-40 years who had been exposed to COVID-19.

V usage is TRBV5-5 and J usage is TRBJ2-1; the D gene is possibly TRBD1 (5 bases). V dropped 5 bases and J dropped 6 bases, with 15 bases sitting between them. The CDR3 extends over 14 amino acids. Germline CDR1 and CDR2: SGHKS and YYEKEE (reference sequence). CDR3 sequence reads: CASSWSRAGNEQFF. In DNA, the CDR3 is TGTGCCAGCAGTTGGAGCAGGGCAGGCAATGAGCAGTTCTTC.

The chain uses TRBV19 and TRBJ1-2; 8 positions agree with TRBD1. In germline, CDR1 is LNHDA, CDR2 SQIVND (reference sequence). The CDR3 sequence is 14 residues long. The junction had 10 bases not matched to a gene; V was cut back by 5 bases and J by 8 bases. The CDR3 here is CASSSQDRVGGYTF. CDR3 in DNA: TGTGCCAGTAGTTCTCAGGACAGGGTAGGAGGCTACACCTTC.

The V and J genes are TRBV3-1 (or the pseudogene TRBV3-2) and TRBJ2-7, with a possible D match to TRBD1 (6 bases). Germline V gene lookup returns CDR1 LGHDT and CDR2 YNNKEL (reference sequence). V was pared by 4 bases and J by 2 bases, with 15 bases between. This CDR3 has 15 amino acids. CDR3 sequence: CASSRYGQWAYEQYF. For the CDR3, the DNA is TGTGCCAGCAGCCGATACGGACAGTGGGCCTACGAGCAGTACTTC.

J is TRBJ2-7 and V is TRBV7-9, with 8 bases aligning to TRBD1. Trimming at V came to 5 bases and at J to 4 bases, leaving 7 bases not matched to a gene. Germline CDR1 reads SEHNR; CDR2 reads FQNEAQ (reference sequence). CDR3 length: 14 amino acids. Here the CDR3 DNA reads TGTGCCAGCAGCCTAGGGACAGGACCGTACGAGCAGTACTTC. Protein product: CASSLGTGPYEQYF.

The J gene is TRBJ2-7, the V gene TRBV6-5; TRBD1 aligns across 7 bases. V dropped 0 bases and J dropped 7; count of bases not matched to a gene: 12. The germline gives CDR1 MNHEY, CDR2 SVGAGI. CDR3 length: 16 residues. CDR3 sequence (DNA): TGTGCCAGCAGTTACTCCGGGACAGACAAATTAGGAGAGCAGTACTTC. Protein: CASSYSGTDKLGEQYF.

The rearrangement uses TRBV7-6 and TRBJ2-3, with D possibly TRBD1 on 6 matching bases. This CDR3 has 14 residues. CDR1 SGHVS and CDR2 FNYEAQ come from the germline V gene. The V gene lost 3 bases and the J gene lost 1 base, with 8 bases spanning the gap. This CDR3 reads CASSFTGRTDTQYF. The DNA of the CDR3 is TGTGCCAGCAGCTTCACAGGGCGCACAGATACGCAGTATTTT.

This rearrangement joins TRBV5-6 to TRBJ2-7; possibly TRBD2 for D (6 bases). Trimming shortened V by 0 bases and J by 3 bases, and 16 bases separated the two germline ends. The germline V gene has CDR1 SGHDT and CDR2 YYEEEE. This CDR3 has 16 residues. CDR3 amino acids: CASSLGMGGGGYEQYF. The CDR3 bases are TGTGCCAGCAGCTTGGGCATGGGAGGCGGAGGCTACGAGCAGTACTTC.

This clone has a single count. V usage is TRBV27 and J usage is TRBJ2-1, with 11 positions matching TRBD2. Trimming took 6 bases from V and 6 from J; bases not matched to a gene: 13. This CDR3 is 17 amino acids long. CDR1 and CDR2 from the germline V gene are MNHEY and SMNVEV (reference sequence). CDR3 in amino acids: CASSPLWTSGPSNEQFF. DNA of the CDR3: TGTGCCAGCAGCCCCCTTTGGACTAGCGGGCCTAGCAATGAGCAGTTCTTC.

V and J are TRBV9 and TRBJ2-2, with D possibly TRBD2 on 6 matching bases. Germline CDR1 is SGDLS and CDR2 is YYNGEE. CDR3 size: 15 residues. V was clipped by 5 bases and J by 10 bases, with 21 bases between them. Here the CDR3 reads CASSPWRDRSAELFF. CDR3 in DNA: TGTGCCAGCAGTCCCTGGCGGGATAGGAGTGCGGAGCTGTTTTTT.

The chain has TRBV29-1 and TRBJ2-4; TRBD1 matches at 9 bases. CDR3 length: 18 residues. With V trimmed by 5 bases and J by 0 bases, 14 bases remained unmatched. Germline CDR1 reads SQVTM; CDR2 reads ANQGSEA. The CDR3 spells CSVTLGTGSLLAKNIQYF. The CDR3 DNA sequence: TGCAGCGTTACATTGGGGACAGGGAGCTTACTAGCCAAAAACATTCAGTACTTC.

The chain couples TRBV18 to TRBJ2-2; no reliable D call. Germline V gives CDR1 KGHSH, CDR2 LQKENI. This CDR3 is built from 15 residues. V was clipped by 3 bases and J by 4 bases, with 12 bases between them. CDR3 protein: CASSPTNLGTGELFF. For the CDR3, the DNA is TGTGCCAGCTCACCGACAAACCTGGGCACCGGGGAGCTGTTTTTT.

This chain joins TRBV29-1 and TRBJ2-7; unclear D gene. Trimming took off 7 bases at V and 2 bases at J, with 9 bases between the two ends. Germline CDR1 SQVTM, CDR2 ANQGSEA. CDR3 length equals 11 residues. CDR3 DNA sequence: TGCAGCGGGGGTAACACCTACGAGCAGTACTTC. The encoded protein is CSGGNTYEQYF.

In nucleotides, the CDR3 is TGTGCCAGCAGCCAAGAAACAGGGCACGTCCGCGAGCAGTACTTC. As protein: CASSQETGHVREQYF. This rearrangement joins TRBV14 to TRBJ2-7; a weak D match, TRBD1 (6 bases). The CDR3 is made up of 15 amino acids. The V gene lost 0 bases and the J gene lost 6 bases, with 15 bases spanning the gap. Germline lookup yields CDR1 SGHDN and CDR2 FVKESK.

The chain joins TRBV6-1 to TRBJ1-1; no definite D call. This CDR3 is built from 13 residues. Germline V gives CDR1 MNHNS, CDR2 SASEGT. The V and J ends lost 3 bases and 1 base respectively, with 6 bases between them. DNA for the CDR3: TGTGCCAGCAGTGAGGAGAGGAACACTGAAGCTTTCTTT. Translation gives CASSEERNTEAFF.

This clone came up a few times. CDR3 sequence (DNA): TGTGCCAGCAGCGCTACAGGGGGAGGAGGAGAAAAACTGTTTTTT. It codes for CASSATGGGGEKLFF. This rearrangement joins TRBV9 to TRBJ1-4, with TRBD1 matching 8 bases. The length of the CDR3 is 15 residues. CDR1 and CDR2 (germline): SGDLS, YYNGEE. The V gene end was trimmed by 3 bases and the J gene end by 8 bases; junction bases not matched to a gene: 9. Combining the CDR3 with reference TRBV9 and TRBJ1-4 gives the whole variable domain DSGVTQTPKHLITATGQRVTLRCSPRSGDLSVYWYQQSLDQGLQFLIQYYNGEERAKGNILERFSAQQFPDLHSELNLSSLELGDSALYFCASSATGGGGEKLFFGSGTQLSVL.

CDR3 amino acids: CASSYKAGGGSYEQYF. For the CDR3, the DNA is TGTGCCAGCAGTTACAAGGCTGGGGGGGGTTCCTACGAGCAGTACTTC. This sequence joins TRBV28 and TRBJ2-7, with 7 bases matching TRBD2. The CDR3 extends over 16 amino acids. Germline values: CDR1 MDHEN, CDR2 SYDVKM. Trimming took 4 bases from V and 1 from J; bases not matched to a gene: 10.

The J gene is TRBJ2-3, the V gene TRBV3-1 (or the pseudogene TRBV3-2); 9 nucleotides agree with TRBD2. V shed 1 base, J shed 4 bases, and the junction held 15 bases outside the gene matches. The CDR3 has 19 amino acids. From germline, CDR1 is LGHDT and CDR2 YNNKEL (reference sequence). The CDR3 DNA is TGTGCCAGCAGCCAAGTCGATATAGCGGGAGCCGGGGCCCCAGATACGCAGTATTTT. This encodes CASSQVDIAGAGAPDTQYF.

This clone was recorded once. The chain is built from TRBV5-6 and TRBJ2-2; no firm D call. The CDR3 sequence is 14 residues long. Germline V gene sequence: CDR1 SGHDT, CDR2 YYEEEE. V lost 1 base and J 5 bases, leaving 9 bases between the germline ends. The CDR3 reads CASSLPRGTGELFF. CDR3 bases: TGTGCCAGCAGCTTGCCGAGAGGTACCGGGGAGCTGTTTTTT.

DNA of the CDR3: TGTGCCAGCAGCCCGGGACAGGGTTTTCCCCGTACGCAGTATTTT. Protein: CASSPGQGFPRTQYF. J is TRBJ2-3 and V is TRBV28, with TRBD1 identical over 9 bases. Germline CDR1 is MDHEN and CDR2 is SYDVKM. Unmatched junction bases numbered 12, after V lost 6 bases and J lost 8 bases. This CDR3 has 15 amino acids.

The rearrangement joins TRBV2 to TRBJ1-1, with D possibly being TRBD1 (5 bases). The CDR3 is 14 residues long. The germline CDR1 and CDR2 sequences are SNHLY and FYNNEI. V lost 2 bases and J 4 bases, leaving 11 bases between the germline ends. Here the CDR3 reads CASSEQGVVTEAFF. CDR3 DNA sequence: TGTGCCAGCAGTGAACAAGGGGTGGTCACTGAAGCTTTCTTT.

The chain joins TRBV21-1 to TRBJ2-1; TRBD1 was called by the table and not checked on the DNA. TRBV21-1 represents a pseudogene. The CDR3 consists of 17 residues. The CDR3 region has the DNA TGTGCCAGCAGCACCAGGGAACAGGGGAACTCCTACAATGAGCAGTTCTTC. Its translation is CASSTREQGNSYNEQFF.

The chain couples TRBV10-2 to TRBJ2-7, with D perhaps TRBD2 (6 bases). Germline lookup yields CDR1 WSHSY and CDR2 SAAADI. Trimming took off 1 base at V and 0 bases at J, with 10 bases between the two ends. The CDR3 is 15 amino acids. The CDR3 region is CASSELARDSYEQYF. The CDR3 coding sequence is TGCGCCAGCAGTGAGTTGGCGCGGGACTCCTACGAGCAGTACTTC.

In DNA form, the CDR3 reads TGTGCCAGTAGTTTCCGACCCCCTAGCGGCCGGAGGGCCACCGGGGAGCTGTTTTTT. Translation gives CASSFRPPSGRRATGELFF. V gene TRBV19 combines with J gene TRBJ2-2, with 7 bases matching TRBD2. The V segment lost 5 bases and the J segment 4 bases; nucleotides outside the gene matches: 19. Germline CDR1 reads LNHDA; CDR2 reads SQIVND (reference sequence). The CDR3 consists of 19 residues. Looking up the rest from reference TRBV19 and TRBJ2-2 gives the full variable domain: DGGITQSPKYLFRKEGQNVTLSCEQNLNHDAMYWYRQDPGQGLRLIYYSQIVNDFQKGDIAEGYSVSREKKESFPLTVTSAQKNPTAFYLCASSFRPPSGRRATGELFFGEGSRLTVL.

The chain links TRBV7-3 to TRBJ2-2; perhaps TRBD2 as D (5 bases). Trimming stripped 4 bases from V and 6 bases from J, with 9 bases between. The CDR3 extends over 13 amino acids. CDR1 is SGHTA and CDR2 is FQGTGA in the germline V gene. CDR3 protein: CASSSEGAGELFF. The CDR3 DNA sequence: TGTGCCAGCAGCTCCGAGGGCGCCGGGGAGCTGTTTTTT.

The chain couples TRBV28 to TRBJ1-4; 8 bases are a match to TRBD1. The CDR3 loop spans 16 amino acids. J was trimmed by 3 bases and V by 4 bases; bases with no gene match: 7. Per germline, CDR1 MDHEN and CDR2 SYDVKM. Here the CDR3 DNA reads TGTGCCAGCAGTTCAGGGGGCGCGGGCCCTAATGAAAAACTGTTTTTT. This sequence encodes CASSSGGAGPNEKLFF.